The subject of this entry is one T cell receptor beta chain. This sample stems from a study of blood T cell repertoires in COVID-19. Study details: Both acute and convalescent COVID-19 samples were obtained from the United States, Italy and Spain.

Followed over time, Seattle patients had been enrolled while infection was active. This table comes from immunoSEQ multiplex PCR, and its TCRdb copy is limited to in-frame clones, with some not included. The table includes about 150,000 clones, approximately 84% detected once. The CDR3 loop spans 12 amino acids. The V gene's germline CDR1 is KGHSH and CDR2 LQKENI. The germline V and J ends were trimmed by 2 bases and 5 bases, with 6 bases remaining between them. The specimen sequenced was peripheral blood. This TCR was sampled from a woman between 55 and 75 years old with COVID-19, enrolled during active disease. The chain recombines TRBV18 with TRBJ1-1; the D is unclear. The CDR3 spells CASSPARTEAFF. CDR3 sequence (DNA): TGTGCCAGCTCACCAGCCAGAACTGAAGCTTTCTTT.